This TCR beta chain was sequenced for a study of OX40 agonist ivuxolimab in advanced cancers. Germline V CDR1 and CDR2: SGHNT, YYREEE (reference sequence). V shed 0 bases and J shed 1 base, with 13 bases lying between them. The CDR3 is 16 amino acids. The data were produced by immunoSEQ multiplex PCR, yet TCRdb's version contains in-frame clones alone and is incomplete. The sample holds around 55,000 clones, 77% seen once. The specimen comprised CD4+ or CD8+ T cells sorted from blood, sampled in a trial of the OX40 agonist ivuxolimab. This rearrangement joins TRBV5-4 to TRBJ2-5, with D maybe TRBD2 (5 bases). The receptor comes from an adult with an advanced solid tumor such as melanoma, head and neck, liver or kidney cancer. The CDR3 region has the DNA TGTGCCAGCAGCTTGGCGGTACTAGGGTTCCAAGAGACCCAGTACTTC. Translated, it gives CASSLAVLGFQETQYF.